Included here is one T cell receptor beta chain sequence, with context. The specificity of this receptor is unknown. The input lacks base qualities; no much larger clone sits a single base away. To sequence the TCRbeta CDR3 region, genomic DNA was isolated from the sorted cells. The immunoSEQ Assay was used for sequencing of TCRbeta CDR3 regions. The table was pulled from immuneACCESS by TCRdb, which kept in-frame rearrangements only. Such tables lose some clones; where checked, under half of the loss comes from unresolved V genes, and the rest has no known cause. Counted in this sample were some 71,000 clones; around 83% of them appeared once. Of the sample, around 0.8% falls within the top ten clones. The trial excluded patients who had a history of autoimmune disease or who were on systemic immunosuppression. Peripheral blood for TCR sequencing was collected from all dose cohorts at baseline, on cycle 4 day 1, and on cycle 7 day 1. The samples were drawn from a first-in-human, open-label, multicenter phase I dose-escalation trial of ivuxolimab. Adults with locally advanced or metastatic head and neck squamous cell, hepatocellular, melanoma or renal cell carcinoma were enrolled in the trial. CD4+ and CD8+ T cells were sorted separately from peripheral blood before TCR sequencing.

The sample is drawn from a study of OX40 agonist ivuxolimab in advanced cancers. In the study overall: Ivuxolimab, which targeted the costimulatory receptor OX40 (CD134), was an agonistic, fully human IgG2 monoclonal antibody. Intravenous ivuxolimab was administered to patients every 2 weeks at six dose levels: 0.01, 0.1, 0.3, 1.5, 3 and 10 mg/kg. Among the 50 to 55 dose-escalation patients, some 20 had hepatocellular carcinoma, 15 melanoma, 9 renal cell carcinoma and 9 head and neck cancer. A male proportion of about 79% and a mean age of approximately 60 years, ranging from about 20 to 79, were recorded for the dose-escalation cohort. Patients were allowed to have had prior anti-PD-1, anti-PD-L1 or anti-CTLA-4 therapy, and approximately 40% of the dose-escalation patients had previously received checkpoint inhibitors. Partial responses were achieved by three dose-escalation patients, of whom one had hepatocellular carcinoma and two had cutaneous melanoma. The point of sequencing TCRbeta in the periphery was to test whether ivuxolimab changed TCR sequence diversity and drove clonal T-cell expansion. The paper describes the monotherapy dose-escalation part (N ≈ 52 patients) of the phase I trial of ivuxolimab. Paper-wide results and their limitations: Low levels of normalized T-cell clonal expansion were also seen in some nonresponding patients. In the 0.1-3.0 mg/kg groups, partial responders were among the patients with the lowest normalized peripheral clonal expansion, particularly in CD8+ T cells. Clonal expansion of both CD4+ and CD8+ blood T cells was observed from baseline to week 6 at doses 0.1 to 3.0 mg/kg. The antigen specificity of the peripheral T cells that underwent clonal expansion was not determined. On average, CD8+ T cells showed more expanded clones than CD4+ T cells after ivuxolimab.

From the cysteine through the phenylalanine, the CDR3 covers 14 amino acids. The only DNA kept is the CDR3, 42 bases in frame from the first base. V was cut back by 7 bases and J by 2 bases, leaving a gap of 12 bases between them. The germline V gene (reference sequence) specifies MNHNY as CDR1 and SVGAGI as CDR2. Sample: CD4+ or CD8+ T cells sorted from blood, taken in a trial of the OX40 agonist ivuxolimab. This TCR was recovered from an adult with an advanced solid tumor such as melanoma, head and neck, liver or kidney cancer. The chain joins TRBV6-6 to TRBJ1-3, with no confident D gene call. The CDR3 reads as follows: CASIHGSAGNTIYF. The bases read TGTGCCAGCATTCACGGATCCGCTGGAAACACCATATATTTT.